This T cell receptor beta chain was captured by sequencing in a study of blood T cell repertoires in COVID-19. In the study overall: Sites in the United States, Italy and Spain provided acute and convalescent COVID-19 samples. PBMCs, B-cell-depleted T cells, or T cells provided the cDNA or gDNA that made up the material.

Germline V CDR1 and CDR2: SEHNR, FQNEAQ (reference sequence). V was trimmed by 5 bases and J by 4 bases, leaving 18 bases between them. The CDR3 runs 15 residues. Seattle patient enrollment occurred during active infection, with longitudinal follow-up thereafter. The table lists this clone with a count of one. Per the original methods: Estimation of nucleated cell counts was performed using reference gene primer amplification. Here immunoSEQ multiplex PCR was the method, and the copy in TCRdb shows in-frame clones only, minus some. V, J and clone size reflect that table, while D and trimming were determined from the DNA. The data show about 230,000 clones, with around 84% seen just once and more than 9% held by the top ten.

This chain links TRBV7-9 with TRBJ2-7; a weak D match, TRBD2 (8 bases). The sequenced material came from peripheral blood. This receptor was obtained from a man between 45 and 60 years old with COVID-19, enrolled during active disease. CDR3 nucleotides: TGTGCCAGCAGCGAGGGGGCGGGAGGAGGGTACGAGCAGTACTTC. The encoded protein is CASSEGAGGGYEQYF.